The 19 T cell receptor beta chains in this list originate from one sample, sequenced in a study of T cells in Graves' hyperthyroidism and ophthalmopathy (dated by TCRdb to the late 2010s). Library method: multiplex PCR. The sequencing machine was an Illumina HiSeq 2000. TCR beta CDR3 regions were amplified from RNA transcripts. The TCR CDR3 was subjected to a first round of RT-PCR using the HTBI primer set and the Qiagen OneStep RT-PCR kit. The public sequencing data were trimmed at Q25 with fastp and processed into clonotypes with MiXCR by TCRdb, which kept only in-frame beta chains. A single entry per CDR3 protein holds the most common genes and DNA from its merged rows. The sample records hundreds of thousands of distinct CDR3 sequences, roughly 15% of which are singletons. The ten largest clones add up to about 3.5% of the sample. Sequencing was performed on blood. The source is a middle-aged woman with Graves' ophthalmopathy.

This clonotype was seen at least ten times. This rearrangement joins TRBV18 to TRBJ1-1; no definite D call. From germline, CDR1 is KGHSH and CDR2 LQKENI. Deletions cut 1 base from V and 4 bases from J, with 10 bases between. The CDR3 sequence is 14 residues long. In DNA form, the CDR3 reads TGTGCCAGCTCACCACAGGGAGAGGGCACTGAAGCTTTCTTT. As protein: CASSPQGEGTEAFF.

At least ten counts were recorded for this clonotype. The rearrangement uses TRBV6-1 and TRBJ1-4, with a weak D call TRBD1 (6 bases). Trimming shortened V by 0 bases and J by 4 bases, and 12 bases separated the two germline ends. Germline CDR1 reads MNHNS; CDR2 reads SASEGT. The CDR3 covers 16 residues. Here the CDR3 reads CASSEARGSGNEKLFF. The CDR3 coding sequence is TGTGCCAGCAGTGAAGCGAGGGGGTCGGGTAATGAAAAACTGTTTTTT.

This clonotype was detected ten times or more. The rearrangement joins TRBV6-1 to TRBJ2-2, with 7 bases that match TRBD2. CDR3 size: 17 residues. Per the germline V gene, CDR1 is MNHNS and CDR2 is SASEGT. J gave up 0 bases and V 6 bases, and 10 bases lay outside the gene matches. CDR3 nucleotide sequence: TGTGCCAGCAGCTCCGGACGCGGACTAGCGAACACCGGGGAGCTGTTTTTT. It is translated as CASSSGRGLANTGELFF.

This clonotype was observed a few times. The chain couples TRBV20-1 to TRBJ2-3; 8 bases map to TRBD1. The CDR3 extends over 15 amino acids. Looked up from germline, CDR1 is DFQATT and CDR2 is SNEGSKA (reference sequence). V shed 6 bases and J 9 bases; nucleotides not matched to a gene: 17. The CDR3 bases are TGCAGTGCGCGGACAGGGCAGGGCCGGGCTGGGACGCAGTATTTT. Protein: CSARTGQGRAGTQYF.

The chain recombines TRBV28 with TRBJ2-7; the match to TRBD2 covers 14 bases. Per the germline V gene, CDR1 is MDHEN and CDR2 is SYDVKM. CDR3 length: 17 residues. After removal of 3 bases from V and 2 bases from J, the junction contained 6 bases not matched to a gene. The CDR3: CASSFGLTSGRAYEQYF. The DNA for the CDR3 is TGTGCCAGCAGTTTTGGACTGACTAGCGGGAGGGCCTACGAGCAGTACTTC.

The V gene is TRBV4-1, the J gene TRBJ2-5, with 12 bases fitting TRBD2. The CDR3 extends over 18 amino acids. CDR1 and CDR2 (germline): MGHRA, YSYEKL. With 0 bases clipped from V and 5 bases from J, the junction kept 10 bases outside the gene matches. The CDR3 bases are TGCGCCAGCAGCCAAGATCACGGGGCTAGCGGGAGGGGCGAGACCCAGTACTTC. It yields the protein CASSQDHGASGRGETQYF.

This clonotype occurred many times. J is TRBJ1-3 and V is TRBV28, with a possible D match to TRBD1 (6 bases). The CDR3 totals 15 residues. Trimming cost V 5 bases and J 1 base, with 12 bases left between them. CDR1 and CDR2 from the germline V gene are MDHEN and SYDVKM. CDR3 in DNA: TGTGCCAGCAGTACCCACAGGGAATCTGGAAACACCATATATTTT. Translation: CASSTHRESGNTIYF.

This rearrangement joins TRBV20-1 to TRBJ2-7, with D maybe TRBD1 (5 bases). Germline loops: CDR1 DFQATT, CDR2 SNEGSKA (reference sequence). The V and J ends lost 3 bases and 1 base respectively, with 16 bases between them. The CDR3 is 15 amino acids. The CDR3 DNA follows: TGCAGTGCTAGTAGGGCTTGGGGCGTTTCCTACGAGCAGTACTTC. Amino acids: CSASRAWGVSYEQYF.

This clonotype was seen a few times. The chain is built from TRBV6-2 or TRBV6-3 and TRBJ2-3; 10 bases match TRBD2. V shed 2 bases and J 2 bases; nucleotides not matched to a gene: 7. The germline V gene encodes CDR1 MNHEY and CDR2 SVGEGT. CDR3 length equals 17 residues. The CDR3 DNA is TGTGCCAGCAGTTACCACATGACTAGCGGGTACACAGATACGCAGTATTTT. It yields the protein CASSYHMTSGYTDTQYF.

This clonotype was seen repeatedly, ten times or more. J is TRBJ2-1 and V is TRBV7-9, with a weak D call TRBD2 (6 bases). Trimming shortened V by 2 bases and J by 7 bases, and 15 bases separated the two germline ends. Germline V gene sequence: CDR1 SEHNR, CDR2 FQNEAQ (reference sequence). This CDR3 has 15 residues. The CDR3 is CASSLWRGGRNEQFF. CDR3 bases: TGTGCCAGCAGCTTATGGCGGGGCGGTCGAAATGAGCAGTTCTTC.

This clonotype occurred a few times. The rearrangement links TRBV5-1 to TRBJ1-2; 7 bases fit TRBD1. CDR1 and CDR2 (germline): SGHRS, YFSETQ. V dropped 0 bases and J dropped 5; count of bases not matched to a gene: 10. The CDR3 has 16 amino acids. CDR3 loop: CASSLEGQAPGYGYTF. The CDR3 nucleotides read TGCGCCAGCAGCTTGGAAGGACAGGCTCCCGGGTATGGCTACACCTTC.

This clonotype was observed many times. The rearrangement uses TRBV5-1 and TRBJ2-7, with TRBD2 matching 8 bases. The germline V gene encodes CDR1 SGHRS and CDR2 YFSETQ. The junction had 4 bases not matched to a gene; V was cut back by 1 base and J by 4 bases. There are 14 residues in the CDR3. DNA for the CDR3: TGCGCCAGCAGCTTGACTAGCGGCCCATACGAGCAGTACTTC. Its translation is CASSLTSGPYEQYF.

In DNA, the CDR3 is TGTGCCAGCAGCCATTTTAGAGAAATGAACACTGAAGCTTTCTTT. This sequence encodes CASSHFREMNTEAFF. This chain uses TRBV7-9 with TRBJ1-1; no definite D call. The CDR3 spans 15 residues. Looked up from germline, CDR1 is SEHNR and CDR2 is FQNEAQ (reference sequence). The V gene lost 5 bases and the J gene lost 0 bases, with 13 bases spanning the gap.

The chain uses TRBV12-5 and TRBJ1-1, with a possible D match to TRBD1 (5 bases). Germline CDR1 is LGHNT and CDR2 is FRNRAP. Trimming cost V 7 bases and J 0 bases, with 21 bases left between them. The length of the CDR3 is 17 residues. The CDR3 nucleotides are TGTGCTAGTGCCCTGGGACGCGGGGTTACCATGAACACTGAAGCTTTCTTT. Translating it yields CASALGRGVTMNTEAFF.

In this sample, this clonotype turned up many times. The chain employs TRBV20-1 and TRBJ2-5; D not resolved. The germline gives CDR1 DFQATT, CDR2 SNEGSKA (reference sequence). The CDR3 consists of 12 residues. V dropped 4 bases and J dropped 0 bases, with 6 bases sitting between them. In nucleotides, the CDR3 is TGCAGTGCTACCGACTACCAAGAGACCCAGTACTTC. This encodes CSATDYQETQYF.

The chain employs TRBV19 and TRBJ2-7, with D tentatively TRBD2 (7 bases). The germline V gene encodes CDR1 LNHDA and CDR2 SQIVND (reference sequence). The CDR3 is 16 residues long. V lost 3 bases and J 0 bases, leaving 15 bases between the germline ends. Here the CDR3 reads CASSMRAGASSYEQYF. CDR3 in DNA: TGTGCCAGTAGTATGAGGGCGGGGGCGAGCTCCTACGAGCAGTACTTC.

The gene calls are TRBV7-9 and TRBJ1-4; 7 bases align to TRBD1. The CDR3 has 15 amino acids. Germline loops: CDR1 SEHNR, CDR2 FQNEAQ (reference sequence). The V segment lost 5 bases and the J segment 8 bases; nucleotides outside the gene matches: 11. CDR3 amino acids: CASSTWTGSSEKLFF. DNA of the CDR3: TGTGCCAGCAGCACCTGGACAGGATCAAGCGAAAAACTGTTTTTT. The full variable domain, with the rest looked up from reference TRBV7-9 and TRBJ1-4, is DTGVSQNPRHKITKRGQNVTFRCDPISEHNRLYWYRQTLGQGPEFLTYFQNEAQLEKSRLLSDRFSAERPKGSFSTLEIQRTEQGDSAMYLCASSTWTGSSEKLFFGSGTQLSVL.

This clonotype has at least ten counts. This chain connects TRBV6-1 to TRBJ1-1; no clear D. The CDR3 consists of 13 residues. CDR1 and CDR2 from the germline V gene are MNHNS and SASEGT. With 5 bases removed from V and 4 bases from J, the gap between germline ends came to 11 bases. The CDR3 region has the DNA TGTGCCAGCAGTTATAGCCAGACCACTGAAGCTTTCTTT. Translating gives CASSYSQTTEAFF.

The chain combines TRBV5-1 with TRBJ2-3; 8 positions agree with TRBD1. The trim removed 2 bases at V and 5 bases at J, leaving 10 bases unmatched. Germline lookup yields CDR1 SGHRS and CDR2 YFSETQ. This CDR3 comprises 16 residues. CDR3 coding DNA: TGCGCCAGCAGCTTCGGACAGGGCATGCGGGGAGATACGCAGTATTTT. Translating gives CASSFGQGMRGDTQYF. The whole variable domain, filled in from reference TRBV5-1 and TRBJ2-3, reads KAGVTQTPRYLIKTRGQQVTLSCSPISGHRSVSWYQQTPGQGLQFLFEYFSETQRNKGNFPGRFSGRQFSNSRSEMNVSTLELGDSALYLCASSFGQGMRGDTQYFGPGTRLTVL.